The next 25 T cell receptor beta chains were all read from a single sample in a study of regulatory T cells in long-lasting Graves disease. Relying on iRepertoire HTBI primers and Arm-PCR of CDR3 regions, the team built TCR beta libraries. Each CDR3 protein is one row after TCRdb ran MiXCR on the multiplex PCR reads. Of more than 400,000 distinct CDR3 sequences listed, 16% are singletons. Stated time point: newly diagnosed GD, antithyroid drugs for less than 3 months. The TCR library used RNA extracted from PBMCs. This same sample was also taken into another study, of T cells in Graves' hyperthyroidism and ophthalmopathy.

The sequencing used peripheral blood mononuclear cells (PBMCs), collected at new diagnosis, from a patient treated with antithyroid drugs. These receptors were obtained from a young woman with Graves disease.

This clonotype was recorded at least ten times. The chain employs TRBV11-2 and TRBJ2-1, with TRBD2 matching over 7 bases. Germline CDR1 reads SGHAT; CDR2 reads FQNNGV. The CDR3 length is 16 residues. Losses at the gene ends were 1 base for V and 4 bases for J; bases not matched to a gene: 7. The CDR3 sequence is CASSLVRREKYNEQFF. The CDR3 region has the DNA TGTGCCAGCAGCTTAGTCAGGCGGGAGAAGTACAATGAGCAGTTCTTC.

The chain is built from TRBV20-1 and TRBJ2-1; D gene uncertain. Looked up from germline, CDR1 is DFQATT and CDR2 is SNEGSKA (reference sequence). The length of the CDR3 is 15 residues. V was pared by 6 bases and J by 0 bases, with 15 bases between. The CDR3 nucleotides read TGCAGTGCCCAACACATTCCGAGCTCCTACAATGAGCAGTTCTTC. This translates into CSAQHIPSSYNEQFF.

This clonotype has ten or more counts. V is TRBV5-6 and J is TRBJ2-1, with 8 bases that match TRBD1. This CDR3 has 16 residues. Germline V CDR1 and CDR2: SGHDT, YYEEEE. Trimming took 2 bases from V and 2 from J; bases not matched to a gene: 6. CDR3 protein: CASSFRTGNTYNEQFF. The CDR3 coding sequence is TGTGCCAGCAGCTTCCGGACAGGGAATACCTACAATGAGCAGTTCTTC.

This clonotype was observed at least ten times. The genes are TRBV12-3 or TRBV12-4 and TRBJ2-1, with 13 bases lining up with TRBD2. V was clipped by 6 bases and J by 8 bases; unmatched bases: 4. This CDR3 is 14 amino acids long. The CDR3 DNA reads as TGTGCCAGCAGGTTAACTAGCGGGAGGGATGAGCAGTTCTTC. Translating gives CASRLTSGRDEQFF.

The table lists this clonotype with many counts. V and J are TRBV7-2 and TRBJ2-2, with 7 bases identical to TRBD1. The ends lost 6 bases at V and 4 bases at J; junction bases unmatched: 17. Germline V gene lookup returns CDR1 SGHTA and CDR2 FQGNSA. The CDR3 is made up of 18 amino acids. The CDR3 bases are TGTGCCAGCAGTCCATTACGGCCGGGACAGTGGGTCACCGGGGAGCTGTTTTTT. Amino acid sequence: CASSPLRPGQWVTGELFF.

The chain uses TRBV27 and TRBJ1-6, with 7 bases fitting TRBD1. This CDR3 region has 16 residues. Trimming took 4 bases from V and 2 from J; bases not matched to a gene: 5. In germline, CDR1 is MNHEY, CDR2 SMNVEV (reference sequence). CDR3: CASSSSGGAYNSPLHF. As DNA, the CDR3 is TGTGCCAGCAGTTCCTCAGGGGGGGCCTATAATTCACCCCTCCACTTT.

The count of this clonotype is one. With a much larger clone just one base away, this may be a read error. The chain couples TRBV30 to TRBJ2-2, with a weak D call TRBD2 (6 bases). V lost 3 bases, J lost 5 bases, and 19 bases lay in between. The germline gives CDR1 GTSNPN, CDR2 SVGIG (reference sequence). The CDR3 spans 16 residues. The CDR3 nucleotides are TGTGCCTGGAGGGATATTAGCGGACCAGCGACCGGGGAGCTGTTTTTT. Protein: CAWRDISGPATGELFF.

Of note for this clonotype: The junction departs from the called germline gene at one end, perhaps through a read error. This sequence joins TRBV11-2 and TRBJ1-5; no reliable D call. This CDR3 has 15 amino acids. Germline V gene data show CDR1 as SGHAT and CDR2 as FQNNGV. The CDR3 sequence: CASSLEAVTDQPRHF. The CDR3 DNA reads as TGTGCCAGCAGCTTAGAGGCAGTGACGGATCAGCCCCGGCATTTT.

This clonotype was picked up many times. J is TRBJ1-1 and V is TRBV11-2; a possible D gene is TRBD1 (5 bases). Germline CDR1 is SGHAT and CDR2 is FQNNGV. V was cut by 5 bases and J by 1 base, with 14 bases left in between. There are 15 residues in the CDR3. The CDR3 DNA reads as TGTGCCAGCAGCCCAAGGGACCCATGGAACACTGAAGCTTTCTTT. Translation: CASSPRDPWNTEAFF.

This clonotype was counted between two and nine times. This sequence joins TRBV20-1 and TRBJ2-1; 9 bases are shared with TRBD2. After removal of 0 bases from V and 0 bases from J, the junction contained 12 bases not matched to a gene. This CDR3 contains 19 residues. CDR1 is DFQATT, CDR2 SNEGSKA, per germline (reference sequence). The CDR3 sequence is CSARDSGTSRLSSYNEQFF. The CDR3 DNA follows: TGCAGTGCTAGAGACAGCGGGACTAGCAGACTCAGCTCCTACAATGAGCAGTTCTTC.

Notes on this clonotype: It may be a read error: a sequence one base away is much more abundant. This chain uses TRBV2 with TRBJ2-1, with D possibly TRBD2 on 7 matching bases. CDR1 and CDR2 (germline): SNHLY, FYNNEI. The CDR3 sequence is 14 residues long. Trimming removed 8 bases at V and 7 bases at J, with 18 bases between. The CDR3 sequence is CASSNKGGGNEQFF. CDR3 DNA sequence: TGTGCCAGCTCCAACAAGGGGGGAGGGAATGAGCAGTTCTTC.

This clonotype was counted many times. The genes are TRBV30 and TRBJ1-3; D is unresolved. This CDR3 contains 15 residues. The V end was cut by 2 bases, the J end by 0 bases, with 11 bases between. Germline values: CDR1 GTSNPN, CDR2 SVGIG (reference sequence). The CDR3 sequence: CAWSYDTSSGNTIYF. The CDR3 bases are TGTGCCTGGAGTTACGACACGAGCTCTGGAAACACCATATATTTT.

Concerning this clonotype: Being one base from a much bigger clone, this may be a read error. The chain has TRBV7-2 and TRBJ2-5, with 7 nucleotides matching TRBD2. Germline assignment: CDR1 SGHTA and CDR2 FQGNSA. There are 17 residues in the CDR3. The CDR3 DNA is TGTGCCAGCAGCTTAGGGGGGTTTCGGGAGGTGGCAGAGACCCCGTACTTC. Its translation: CASSLGGFREVAETPYF.

This clonotype was detected many times. The genes are TRBV7-9 and TRBJ1-6; possibly TRBD1 for D (6 bases). V lost 5 bases and J lost 8, with 13 bases in between. Germline assignment: CDR1 SEHNR and CDR2 FQNEAQ (reference sequence). The CDR3 runs 14 residues. CDR3 amino acids: CASSPNRAYSPLHF. Here the CDR3 DNA reads TGTGCCAGCAGCCCAAACAGGGCTTATTCACCCCTCCACTTT.

This clonotype was found many times. This chain links TRBV6-2 or TRBV6-3 with TRBJ2-7; D ambiguous. CDR1 and CDR2 from the germline V gene are MNHEY and SVGEGT. The V and J ends lost 4 bases and 0 bases respectively, with 7 bases between them. The CDR3 contains 13 residues. The chain's CDR3 is CASSFSPSYEQYF. CDR3 DNA: TGTGCCAGCAGTTTTTCCCCCTCCTACGAGCAGTACTTC.

This clonotype was seen ten or more times. This chain uses TRBV30 with TRBJ1-1; the match to TRBD1 covers 9 bases. CDR1 is GTSNPN, CDR2 SVGIG, per germline (reference sequence). The junction had 4 bases not matched to a gene; V was cut back by 5 bases and J by 3 bases. CDR3 length: 13 amino acids. The CDR3 DNA reads as TGTGCCTGGGGGGGACAGGGTCACACTGAAGCTTTCTTT. Translated, it gives CAWGGQGHTEAFF.

CDR3: CASSQGSGLQETQYF. The DNA for the CDR3 is TGTGCCAGCAGCCAAGGTAGCGGGCTTCAAGAGACCCAGTACTTC. This rearrangement joins TRBV3-1 to TRBJ2-5; TRBD2 matches 7 bases. Germline V lookup: CDR1 LGHDT, CDR2 YNNKEL (reference sequence). J lost 2 bases, V lost 1 base, and 4 bases had no gene match. The CDR3 consists of 15 residues.

Ten or more counts support this clonotype. This chain connects TRBV5-1 to TRBJ1-1; no reliable D call. Germline assignment: CDR1 SGHRS and CDR2 YFSETQ. Trimming cost V 5 bases and J 4 bases, with 15 bases left between them. The CDR3 runs 14 residues. The CDR3 here is CASRMTAFTTEAFF. CDR3 nucleotide sequence: TGCGCCAGCAGGATGACGGCCTTTACCACTGAAGCTTTCTTT. Filled out from reference TRBV5-1 and TRBJ1-1, the complete variable domain reads KAGVTQTPRYLIKTRGQQVTLSCSPISGHRSVSWYQQTPGQGLQFLFEYFSETQRNKGNFPGRFSGRQFSNSRSEMNVSTLELGDSALYLCASRMTAFTTEAFFGQGTRLTVV.

In its sample, this clonotype was seen a few times. The J gene is TRBJ1-3, the V gene TRBV29-1, with a possible D match to TRBD1 (5 bases). Per the germline V gene, CDR1 is SQVTM and CDR2 is ANQGSEA. Trimming took 6 bases from V and 3 from J, leaving 12 bases between them. This CDR3 is 13 amino acids long. The CDR3 protein is CSVLDRNGNTIYF. The CDR3 DNA reads TGCAGCGTCCTCGACAGAAATGGAAACACCATATATTTT.

Details on this clonotype: This may be a read error: a much more frequent sequence differs by one nucleotide. The chain employs TRBV18 and TRBJ2-5; D possibly corresponds to TRBD2 (6 bases). With the DNA end fitting TRBJ2-1 better, the J assignment may be wrong. The CDR3 consists of 15 residues. CDR1 is KGHSH, CDR2 LQKENI, per germline. CDR3 nucleotides: TGTGCCAGCTCACTGGACGAAAGCGGGTACGATGAGCAGTTCTTC. The encoded protein is CASSLDESGYDEQFF.

This clonotype was found many times. This chain uses TRBV20-1 with TRBJ2-7; 9 bases are shared with TRBD2. The CDR3 has 16 residues. Germline lookup yields CDR1 DFQATT and CDR2 SNEGSKA (reference sequence). V trimming: 1 base; J trimming: 4 bases; junction bases outside the gene matches: 11. The CDR3 loop is CSARGFLSGSRYEQYF. DNA of the CDR3: TGCAGTGCTAGAGGTTTTCTTAGCGGGAGCCGTTACGAGCAGTACTTC.

With regard to this clonotype: This may come from a read error, since a much larger clone is one base off. The rearrangement joins TRBV5-1 to TRBJ2-5, with a weak D call TRBD1 (7 bases). The germline V gene has CDR1 SGHRS and CDR2 YFSETQ. V shed 4 bases and J shed 2 bases, with 15 bases lying between them. The CDR3 extends over 15 amino acids. DNA for the CDR3: TGCGCCAGCAGCGTCGGAGGGGGCGGGCAAGAGACCCAGTACTTC. It is translated as CASSVGGGGQETQYF.

This clonotype occurred many times. The chain recombines TRBV28 with TRBJ2-2; D could derive from TRBD1 or TRBD2 (6 bases each). CDR3 length equals 16 residues. Germline V lookup: CDR1 MDHEN, CDR2 SYDVKM. The V gene lost 2 bases and the J gene lost 7 bases, with 17 bases spanning the gap. CDR3 protein: CASSLVGGAVYGELFF. The CDR3 DNA reads as TGTGCCAGCAGTTTAGTCGGGGGCGCGGTTTACGGGGAGCTGTTTTTT.

In regard to this clonotype: This may stem from a read error, because a much larger clone lies one nucleotide away. V gene TRBV20-1 combines with J gene TRBJ1-1; maybe TRBD1 (5 bases). The CDR3 totals 14 residues. Germline V CDR1 and CDR2: DFQATT, SNEGSKA (reference sequence). This CDR3 reads CSARRVGVNTEGFF. The CDR3 nucleotides are TGCAGTGCTAGACGGGTAGGGGTGAACACTGAAGGTTTCTTT.

The rearrangement joins TRBV24-1 to TRBJ2-1, with unresolved D. This CDR3 comprises 14 residues. Trimming removed 0 bases at V and 7 bases at J, with 9 bases between. Germline CDR1 and CDR2: KGHDR and SFDVKD. The CDR3, as DNA: TGTGCCACCAGTGATTTGCTTTTGGGTAATGAGCAGTTCTTC. Its translation: CATSDLLLGNEQFF.